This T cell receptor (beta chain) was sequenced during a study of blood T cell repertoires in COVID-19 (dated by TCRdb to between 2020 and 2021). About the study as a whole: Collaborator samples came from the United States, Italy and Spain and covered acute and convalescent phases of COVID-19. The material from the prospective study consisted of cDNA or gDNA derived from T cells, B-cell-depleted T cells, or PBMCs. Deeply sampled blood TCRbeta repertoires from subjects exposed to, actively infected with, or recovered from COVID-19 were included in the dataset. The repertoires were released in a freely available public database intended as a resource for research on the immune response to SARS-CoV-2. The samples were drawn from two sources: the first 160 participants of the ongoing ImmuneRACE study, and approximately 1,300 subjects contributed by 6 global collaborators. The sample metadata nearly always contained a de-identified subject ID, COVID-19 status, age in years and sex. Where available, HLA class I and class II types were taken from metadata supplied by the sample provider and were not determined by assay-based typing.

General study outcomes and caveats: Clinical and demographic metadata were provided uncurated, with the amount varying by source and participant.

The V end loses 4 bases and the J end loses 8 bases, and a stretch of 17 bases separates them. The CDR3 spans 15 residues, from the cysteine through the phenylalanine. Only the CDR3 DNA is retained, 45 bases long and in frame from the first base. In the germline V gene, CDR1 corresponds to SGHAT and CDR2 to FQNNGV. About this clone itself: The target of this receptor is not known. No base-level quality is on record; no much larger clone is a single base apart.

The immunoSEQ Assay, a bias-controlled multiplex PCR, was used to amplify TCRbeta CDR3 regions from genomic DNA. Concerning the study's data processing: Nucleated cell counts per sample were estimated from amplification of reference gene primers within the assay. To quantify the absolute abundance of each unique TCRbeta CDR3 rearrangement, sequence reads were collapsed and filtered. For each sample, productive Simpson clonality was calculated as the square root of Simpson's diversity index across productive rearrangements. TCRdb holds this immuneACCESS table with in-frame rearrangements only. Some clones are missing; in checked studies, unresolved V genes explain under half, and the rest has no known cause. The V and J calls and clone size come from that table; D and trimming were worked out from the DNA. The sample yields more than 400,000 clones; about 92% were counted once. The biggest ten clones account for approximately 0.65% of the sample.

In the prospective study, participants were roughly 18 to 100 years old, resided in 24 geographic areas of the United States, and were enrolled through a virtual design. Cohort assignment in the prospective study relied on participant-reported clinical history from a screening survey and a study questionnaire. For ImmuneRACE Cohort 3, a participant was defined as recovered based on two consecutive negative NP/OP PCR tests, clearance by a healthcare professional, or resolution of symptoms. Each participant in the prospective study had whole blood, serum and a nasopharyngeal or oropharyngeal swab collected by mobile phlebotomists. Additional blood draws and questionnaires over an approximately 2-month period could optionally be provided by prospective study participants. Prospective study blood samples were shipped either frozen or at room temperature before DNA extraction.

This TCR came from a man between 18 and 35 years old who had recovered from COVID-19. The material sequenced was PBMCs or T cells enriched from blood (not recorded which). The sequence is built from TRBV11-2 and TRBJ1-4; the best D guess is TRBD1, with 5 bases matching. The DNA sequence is TGTGCCAGCAGCTCCGTGGTAGGGGTAGAGGAAAAACTGTTTTTT. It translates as CASSSVVGVEEKLFF.